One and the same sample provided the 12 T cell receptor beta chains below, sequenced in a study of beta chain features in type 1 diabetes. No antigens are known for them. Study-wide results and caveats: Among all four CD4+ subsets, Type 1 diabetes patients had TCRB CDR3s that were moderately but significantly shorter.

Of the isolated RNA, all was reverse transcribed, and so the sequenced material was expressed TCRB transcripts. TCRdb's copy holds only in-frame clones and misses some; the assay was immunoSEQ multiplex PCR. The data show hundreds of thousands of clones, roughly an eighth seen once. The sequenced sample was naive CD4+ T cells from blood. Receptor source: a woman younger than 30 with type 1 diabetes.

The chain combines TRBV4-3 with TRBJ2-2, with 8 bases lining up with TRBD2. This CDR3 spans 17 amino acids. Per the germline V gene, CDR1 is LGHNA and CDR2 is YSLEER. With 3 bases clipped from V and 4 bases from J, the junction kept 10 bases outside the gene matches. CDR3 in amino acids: CASSHVVVLAVTGELFF. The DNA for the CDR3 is TGCGCCAGCAGCCATGTAGTTGTACTAGCGGTCACCGGGGAGCTGTTTTTT.

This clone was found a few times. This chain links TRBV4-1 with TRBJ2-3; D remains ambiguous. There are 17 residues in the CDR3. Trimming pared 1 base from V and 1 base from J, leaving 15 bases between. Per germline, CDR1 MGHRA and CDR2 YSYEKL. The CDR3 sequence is CASSQVRRVHGTDTQYF. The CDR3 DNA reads TGCGCCAGCAGCCAAGTGAGACGGGTCCACGGCACAGATACGCAGTATTTT.

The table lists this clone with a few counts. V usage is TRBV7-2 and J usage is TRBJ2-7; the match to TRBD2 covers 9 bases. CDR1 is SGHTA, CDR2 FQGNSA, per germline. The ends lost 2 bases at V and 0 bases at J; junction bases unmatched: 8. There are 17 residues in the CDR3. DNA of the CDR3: TGTGCCAGCAGCTTATCTCCTCTAGCGGGATCCTCCTACGAGCAGTACTTC. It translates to CASSLSPLAGSSYEQYF.

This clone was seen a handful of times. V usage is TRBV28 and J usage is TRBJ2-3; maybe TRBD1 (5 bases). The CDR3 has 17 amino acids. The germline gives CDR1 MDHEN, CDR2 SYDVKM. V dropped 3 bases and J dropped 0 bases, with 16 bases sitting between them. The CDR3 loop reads CASSFDGSGQSTDTQYF. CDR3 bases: TGTGCCAGCAGTTTCGATGGGTCAGGACAAAGCACAGATACGCAGTATTTT.

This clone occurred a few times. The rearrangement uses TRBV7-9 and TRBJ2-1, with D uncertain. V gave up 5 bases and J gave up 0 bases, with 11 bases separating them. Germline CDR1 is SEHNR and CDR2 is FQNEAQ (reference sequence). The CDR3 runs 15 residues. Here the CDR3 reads CASSPSRSSYNEQFF. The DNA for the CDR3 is TGTGCCAGCAGCCCGTCTAGGAGCTCCTACAATGAGCAGTTCTTC.

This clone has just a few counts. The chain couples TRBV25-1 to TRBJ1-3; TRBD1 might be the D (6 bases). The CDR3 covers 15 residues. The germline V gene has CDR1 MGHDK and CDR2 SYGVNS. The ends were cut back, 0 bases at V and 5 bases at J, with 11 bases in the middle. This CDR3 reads CASSEYEGERNTIYF. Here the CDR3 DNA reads TGTGCCAGCAGTGAATATGAGGGGGAACGAAACACCATATATTTT.

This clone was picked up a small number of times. CDR3 protein: CATGTDYGYTF. CDR3 DNA: TGTGCCACCGGGACAGATTATGGCTACACCTTC. The rearrangement uses TRBV6-5 and TRBJ1-2; the match to TRBD1 covers 7 bases. The CDR3 has 11 residues. Germline V lookup: CDR1 MNHEY, CDR2 SVGAGI. V trimming: 10 bases; J trimming: 5 bases; junction bases outside the gene matches: 4.

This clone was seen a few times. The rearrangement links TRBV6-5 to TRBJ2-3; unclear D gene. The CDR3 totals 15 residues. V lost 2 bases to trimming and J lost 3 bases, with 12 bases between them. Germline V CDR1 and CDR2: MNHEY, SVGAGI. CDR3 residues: CASSYGLPGTDTQYF. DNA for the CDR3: TGTGCCAGCAGTTACGGGCTACCCGGAACAGATACGCAGTATTTT.

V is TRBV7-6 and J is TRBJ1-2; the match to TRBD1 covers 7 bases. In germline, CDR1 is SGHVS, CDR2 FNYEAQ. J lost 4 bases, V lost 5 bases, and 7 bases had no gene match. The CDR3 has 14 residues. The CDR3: CASSPPGQTYGYTF. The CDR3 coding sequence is TGTGCCAGCAGCCCGCCGGGACAGACCTATGGCTACACCTTC. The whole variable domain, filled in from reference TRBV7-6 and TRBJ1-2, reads GAGVSQSPRYKVTKRGQDVALRCDPISGHVSLYWYRQALGQGPEFLTYFNYEAQQDKSGLPNDRFSAERPEGSISTLTIQRTEQRDSAMYRCASSPPGQTYGYTFGSGTRLTVV.

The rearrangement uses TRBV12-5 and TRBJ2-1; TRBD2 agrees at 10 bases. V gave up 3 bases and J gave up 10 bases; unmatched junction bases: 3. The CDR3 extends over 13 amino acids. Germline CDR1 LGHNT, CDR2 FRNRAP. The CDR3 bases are TGTGCTAGTGGTTTTGGACTAGCGGAAGAGCAGTTCTTC. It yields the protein CASGFGLAEEQFF.

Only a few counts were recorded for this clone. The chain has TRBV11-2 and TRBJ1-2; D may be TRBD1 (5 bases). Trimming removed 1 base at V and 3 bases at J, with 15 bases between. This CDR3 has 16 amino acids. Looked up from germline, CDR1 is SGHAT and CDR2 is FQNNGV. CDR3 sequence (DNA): TGTGCCAGCAGCTTAGGTGTAGGCAGGGCGGACTATGGCTACACCTTC. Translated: CASSLGVGRADYGYTF.

The chain's CDR3 is CASSPPGQAFGANVLTF. In DNA, the CDR3 is TGTGCCAGCAGTCCCCCGGGACAGGCATTTGGGGCCAACGTCCTGACTTTC. The chain recombines TRBV27 with TRBJ2-6; 8 nucleotides agree with TRBD1. J lost 3 bases, V lost 5 bases, and 9 bases had no gene match. CDR1 and CDR2 (germline): MNHEY, SMNVEV (reference sequence). The CDR3 sequence is 17 residues long.